A single sample is the source of the 27 T cell receptor beta chains below, sequenced in a study of T cell responses to AZD1222 COVID-19 vaccine. Measured with immunoSEQ multiplex PCR; TCRdb has only the in-frame clones, and not every one. The table has approximately 77,000 clones, more than 90% seen once; the top ten hold roughly 4.3%. Specimen: peripheral blood, collected 28 days after the second AZD1222 dose. The receptors were sampled from an adult who received the AZD1222 COVID-19 vaccine.

The chain joins TRBV5-1 to TRBJ2-3; D is unclear. The CDR3 has 14 residues. The germline V gene encodes CDR1 SGHRS and CDR2 YFSETQ. V lost 0 bases and J 1 base, leaving 6 bases between the germline ends. CDR3 sequence (DNA): TGCGCCAGCAGCTTGGCGGACGGCACAGATACGCAGTATTTT. This translates into CASSLADGTDTQYF.

This sequence joins TRBV6-5 and TRBJ2-7; maybe TRBD2 (7 bases). Germline V CDR1 and CDR2: MNHEY, SVGAGI. The CDR3 covers 14 residues. Trimming pared 2 bases from V and 6 bases from J, leaving 14 bases between. CDR3 loop: CASSYRGRALEQYF. For the CDR3, the DNA is TGTGCCAGCAGTTACAGGGGGAGGGCTCTCGAGCAGTACTTC.

J is TRBJ2-2 and V is TRBV29-1, with a weak D call TRBD2 (6 bases). Germline assignment: CDR1 SQVTM and CDR2 ANQGSEA. V was trimmed by 6 bases and J by 1 base, leaving 15 bases between them. There are 15 residues in the CDR3. Here the CDR3 reads CSVGVGGLNTGELFF. CDR3 bases: TGCAGCGTGGGAGTGGGGGGATTGAACACCGGGGAGCTGTTTTTT.

The chain recombines TRBV14 with TRBJ1-2; D is unclear. This CDR3 comprises 14 residues. V shed 1 base and J shed 8 bases, with 14 bases lying between them. Germline lookup yields CDR1 SGHDN and CDR2 FVKESK. The CDR3 coding sequence is TGTGCCAGCAGCCAAGTACACACCTCGGGGGGCTACACCTTC. Residues: CASSQVHTSGGYTF.

This clone was seen just once. The chain combines TRBV25-1 with TRBJ1-5; D is unclear. V dropped 2 bases and J dropped 7 bases, with 9 bases sitting between them. This CDR3 has 13 amino acids. Germline V gene data show CDR1 as MGHDK and CDR2 as SYGVNS. CDR3 sequence: CASSEGGIQPQHF. CDR3 in DNA: TGTGCCAGCAGTGAAGGAGGGATCCAGCCCCAGCATTTT.

V and J are TRBV13 and TRBJ2-7, with 14 bases identical to TRBD2. Germline trimming cut 5 bases from V and 7 bases from J; bases unmatched to any gene: 13. The germline gives CDR1 PRHDT, CDR2 FYEKMQ (reference sequence). The CDR3 length is 17 residues. CDR3 coding DNA: TGTGCCAGCAGCATCCAGGGACTAGCGGGAGAAGTATCGGAGCAGTACTTC. Translated: CASSIQGLAGEVSEQYF.

The J gene is TRBJ2-1, the V gene TRBV7-9, with 8 positions matching TRBD2. The CDR3 sequence is 17 residues long. CDR1 and CDR2 (germline): SEHNR, FQNEAQ (reference sequence). V shed 5 bases, J shed 4 bases, and the junction held 13 bases outside the gene matches. CDR3 in amino acids: CASSPSATSASYNEQFF. CDR3 nucleotide sequence: TGTGCCAGCAGCCCATCCGCGACTAGCGCCTCGTACAATGAGCAGTTCTTC. The whole variable domain, filled in from reference TRBV7-9 and TRBJ2-1, reads DTGVSQNPRHKITKRGQNVTFRCDPISEHNRLYWYRQTLGQGPEFLTYFQNEAQLEKSRLLSDRFSAERPKGSFSTLEIQRTEQGDSAMYLCASSPSATSASYNEQFFGPGTRLTVL.

The chain has TRBV9 and TRBJ1-1; the match to TRBD1 covers 12 bases. V dropped 5 bases and J dropped 3; count of bases not matched to a gene: 8. The CDR3 spans 16 residues. CDR1 is SGDLS, CDR2 YYNGEE, per germline. The CDR3 nucleotides are TGTGCCAGCAGGGCGGGACAGGGGGCGAGGTACACTGAAGCTTTCTTT. It translates to CASRAGQGARYTEAFF.

V gene TRBV19 combines with J gene TRBJ1-2; D is unresolved. CDR1 LNHDA and CDR2 SQIVND come from the germline V gene (reference sequence). Trimming took off 3 bases at V and 6 bases at J, with 11 bases between the two ends. The CDR3 runs to 13 residues. The CDR3 sequence: CASSMDREHGYTF. The CDR3 DNA follows: TGTGCCAGTAGTATGGATAGGGAACATGGCTACACCTTC.

The chain combines TRBV6-5 with TRBJ1-2; 8 bases align to TRBD1. CDR1 and CDR2 from the germline V gene are MNHEY and SVGAGI. With 4 bases clipped from V and 3 bases from J, the junction kept 1 base outside the gene matches. The CDR3 totals 13 residues. CDR3 residues: CASSSTGDYGYTF. In DNA, the CDR3 is TGTGCCAGCAGTTCGACAGGGGACTATGGCTACACCTTC.

The chain is built from TRBV21-1 and TRBJ1-6. TRBV21-1 is a pseudogene segment. The CDR3 is 15 amino acids. Here the CDR3 reads CASSKTQGTNSPLHF. As DNA, the CDR3 is TGTGCCAGCAGCAAAACTCAAGGGACTAATTCACCCCTCCACTTT.

The chain employs TRBV13 and TRBJ2-3; no reliable D call. With 5 bases removed from V and 2 bases from J, the gap between germline ends came to 14 bases. This CDR3 region has 15 residues. Germline CDR1 reads PRHDT; CDR2 reads FYEKMQ (reference sequence). In DNA form, the CDR3 reads TGTGCCAGCAGCCCGAGGAGTGGTTACACAGATACGCAGTATTTT. This sequence encodes CASSPRSGYTDTQYF.

This chain connects TRBV4-2 to TRBJ1-1, with D unresolved. The CDR3 loop spans 15 amino acids. Germline V gene lookup returns CDR1 LGHNA and CDR2 YNFKEQ. V shed 1 base and J shed 0 bases, with 9 bases lying between them. The CDR3 sequence: CASSQVLGLNTEAFF. The CDR3 nucleotides read TGTGCCAGCAGCCAAGTTCTGGGGTTGAACACTGAAGCTTTCTTT.

The chain couples TRBV6-2 or TRBV6-3 to TRBJ1-5; D gene unclear. CDR1 is MNHEY and CDR2 is SVGEGT in the germline V gene. The CDR3 extends over 16 amino acids. V shed 6 bases and J shed 4 bases, with 19 bases lying between them. This CDR3 reads CASSTTARAGNQPQHF. The CDR3 coding sequence is TGTGCCAGCAGCACAACAGCGCGGGCCGGTAATCAGCCCCAGCATTTT.

This rearrangement joins TRBV25-1 to TRBJ2-7; D ambiguous. This CDR3 region has 12 residues. Trimming pared 1 base from V and 6 bases from J, leaving 7 bases between. The germline V gene has CDR1 MGHDK and CDR2 SYGVNS. CDR3 sequence: CASSEFSAEQYF. CDR3 coding DNA: TGTGCCAGCAGTGAATTCAGCGCCGAGCAGTACTTC.

The gene calls are TRBV27 and TRBJ1-4, with 7 nucleotides matching TRBD1. Germline trimming cut 6 bases from V and 5 bases from J; bases unmatched to any gene: 6. Germline CDR1 is MNHEY and CDR2 is SMNVEV (reference sequence). CDR3 length equals 14 residues. The CDR3 DNA is TGTGCCAGCAGAAGGACAGGCCGAAATGAAAAACTGTTTTTT. Translation gives CASRRTGRNEKLFF. Full variable domain (remainder filled in from reference TRBV27 and TRBJ1-4): EAQVTQNPRYLITVTGKKLTVTCSQNMNHEYMSWYRQDPGLGLRQIYYSMNVEVTDKGDVPEGYKVSRKEKRNFPLILESPSPNQTSLYFCASRRTGRNEKLFFGSGTQLSVL.

The sample holds one count of this clone. The gene calls are TRBV7-6 and TRBJ1-6, with D maybe TRBD1 (5 bases). CDR1 is SGHVS and CDR2 is FNYEAQ in the germline V gene. The CDR3 spans 16 residues. The V and J ends lost 5 bases and 7 bases respectively, with 18 bases between them. The CDR3 sequence: CASSQNTGLENSPLHF. The CDR3 DNA follows: TGTGCCAGCAGCCAAAATACGGGACTTGAGAATTCACCCCTCCACTTT.

The chain links TRBV27 to TRBJ2-7; D is possibly TRBD2 (6 bases). This CDR3 contains 15 residues. Trimming removed 6 bases from V and 4 bases from J, with 19 bases in between. Germline CDR1 reads MNHEY; CDR2 reads SMNVEV (reference sequence). CDR3 sequence: CASSHLAESKYEQYF. Here the CDR3 DNA reads TGTGCCAGCAGCCATTTAGCGGAGAGTAAATACGAGCAGTACTTC.

The table lists this clone with a count of one. The chain uses TRBV3-1 (or the pseudogene TRBV3-2) and TRBJ2-3, with D maybe TRBD2 (6 bases). CDR1 and CDR2 from the germline V gene are LGHDT and YNNKEL (reference sequence). There are 16 residues in the CDR3. Trimming took off 4 bases at V and 6 bases at J, with 20 bases between the two ends. The CDR3 coding sequence is TGTGCCAGCAGCCCGGCTACCGGGACTCCCCCGGATACGCAGTATTTT. Translated: CASSPATGTPPDTQYF.

The chain carries TRBV4-1 and TRBJ1-1; tentatively, D is TRBD1 (5 bases). The CDR3 loop spans 14 amino acids. Trimming removed 3 bases at V and 0 bases at J, with 8 bases between. From germline, CDR1 is MGHRA and CDR2 YSYEKL. The CDR3 region is CASSQVGVNTEAFF. The CDR3 DNA reads TGCGCCAGCAGCCAGGTAGGGGTGAACACTGAAGCTTTCTTT.

The V call is TRBV7-2, the J call TRBJ1-5; no reliable D call. Germline CDR1 reads SGHTA; CDR2 reads FQGNSA. The CDR3 runs 17 residues. The V end was cut by 5 bases, the J end by 4 bases, with 21 bases between. CDR3 DNA: TGTGCCAGCAGCCCCGGCGGAGCTTCCGTTAGTAATCAGCCCCAGCATTTT. Its translation: CASSPGGASVSNQPQHF.

The chain carries TRBV7-9 and TRBJ2-7; 14 nucleotides line up with TRBD2. The CDR3 sequence is 17 residues long. With 6 bases clipped from V and 2 bases from J, the junction kept 9 bases outside the gene matches. Germline lookup yields CDR1 SEHNR and CDR2 FQNEAQ (reference sequence). CDR3 nucleotides: TGTGCCAGCAGGTATGGGGGACTAGCGGGAGTAACCTACGAGCAGTACTTC. This translates into CASRYGGLAGVTYEQYF.

The chain links TRBV15 to TRBJ1-2; no clear D gene. V lost 8 bases and J lost 1, with 8 bases in between. The CDR3 is 12 residues long. The germline CDR1 and CDR2 sequences are LNHNV and YYDKDF (reference sequence). This chain's CDR3 is CATAHLNYGYTF. In DNA, the CDR3 is TGTGCCACCGCCCACCTTAACTATGGCTACACCTTC.

The rearrangement uses TRBV27 and TRBJ1-2, with 11 nucleotides matching TRBD1. The trim removed 6 bases at V and 7 bases at J, leaving 7 bases unmatched. CDR1 and CDR2 from the germline V gene are MNHEY and SMNVEV (reference sequence). This CDR3 spans 14 amino acids. This CDR3 reads CASSPGQGASGYTF. CDR3 bases: TGTGCCAGCAGCCCTGGACAGGGGGCCTCTGGCTACACCTTC.

The chain links TRBV30 to TRBJ2-1; D is perhaps TRBD1 (6 bases). V lost 7 bases and J lost 8, with 15 bases in between. The CDR3 has 12 residues. The germline CDR1 and CDR2 sequences are GTSNPN and SVGIG (reference sequence). This CDR3 is CASGAGIHEQFF. Here the CDR3 DNA reads TGTGCCTCAGGGGCCGGTATTCATGAGCAGTTCTTC.

This CDR3 is CASSQVGLNEQFF. The CDR3 coding sequence is TGCGCCAGCAGCCAAGTCGGGCTCAATGAGCAGTTCTTC. The chain joins TRBV4-1 to TRBJ2-1; D uncertain. Trimming left V 1 base short and J 6 bases short, with 7 bases between. Germline CDR1 is MGHRA and CDR2 is YSYEKL. This CDR3 region has 13 residues.

The gene calls are TRBV24-1 and TRBJ2-5; 7 bases are a match to TRBD1. The ends lost 8 bases at V and 3 bases at J; junction bases unmatched: 5. Germline V gives CDR1 KGHDR, CDR2 SFDVKD. This CDR3 is built from 13 residues. The chain's CDR3 is CATKQTGEETQYF. CDR3 nucleotide sequence: TGTGCCACCAAGCAAACAGGGGAAGAGACCCAGTACTTC.